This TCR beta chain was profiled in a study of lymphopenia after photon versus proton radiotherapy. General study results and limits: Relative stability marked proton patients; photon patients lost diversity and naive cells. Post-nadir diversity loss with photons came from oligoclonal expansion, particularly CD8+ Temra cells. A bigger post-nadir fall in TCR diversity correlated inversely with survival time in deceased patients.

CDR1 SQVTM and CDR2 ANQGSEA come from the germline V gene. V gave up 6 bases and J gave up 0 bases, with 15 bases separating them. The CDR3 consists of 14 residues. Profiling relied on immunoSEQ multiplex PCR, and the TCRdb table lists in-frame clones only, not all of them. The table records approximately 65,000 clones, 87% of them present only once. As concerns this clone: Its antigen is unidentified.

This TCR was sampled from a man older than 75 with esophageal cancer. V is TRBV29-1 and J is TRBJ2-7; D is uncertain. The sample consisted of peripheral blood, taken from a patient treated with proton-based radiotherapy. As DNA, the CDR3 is TGCAGCGTAACCCCGACACTAAGCTCCTACGAGCAGTACTTC. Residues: CSVTPTLSSYEQYF.